The 29 T cell receptor beta chains reported below all come from one sample, sequenced in a study of T-cell memory formation after mild COVID-19. TCRdb re-analysed the 5' RACE reads in MiXCR, keeping a single row per CDR3 protein. The sample carries 500,000 to 650,000 distinct CDR3 sequences, roughly 21% recorded once. Material: PBMCs or a T cell subset sorted from them (not recorded which). The receptors come from an adult woman who had mild COVID-19 (a few samples of this study predate the infection). Cell type and time point are not known.

This clonotype was observed a handful of times. This chain uses TRBV14 with TRBJ2-6; no definite D call. Between the trimmed V and J ends, which lost 0 bases and 2 bases, there was a span of 11 bases. This CDR3 has 17 residues. Germline CDR1 SGHDN, CDR2 FVKESK. CDR3 protein: CASSQEYASAGANVLTF. The CDR3 bases are TGTGCCAGCAGCCAAGAGTATGCGTCAGCTGGGGCCAACGTCCTGACTTTC.

This clonotype was seen just once. The CDR3: CSALQGGGEAFF. The CDR3 coding sequence is TGCAGTGCTCTACAAGGGGGCGGAGAAGCTTTCTTT. The V and J genes are TRBV20-1 and TRBJ1-1; 7 bases are a match to TRBD1. The V gene end was trimmed by 5 bases and the J gene end by 8 bases; junction bases not matched to a gene: 8. Looked up from germline, CDR1 is DFQATT and CDR2 is SNEGSKA (reference sequence). CDR3 length equals 12 residues.

This chain links TRBV4-1 with TRBJ1-2; D perhaps matches TRBD1 (6 bases). V was clipped by 3 bases and J by 0 bases, with 23 bases between them. The germline CDR1 and CDR2 sequences are MGHRA and YSYEKL. This CDR3 spans 19 amino acids. The chain's CDR3 is CASSQAQIIRGSTNYGYTF. CDR3 sequence (DNA): TGCGCCAGCAGCCAGGCCCAAATTATCAGGGGTTCAACTAACTATGGCTACACCTTC.

This clonotype was picked up a small number of times. The CDR3, as DNA: TGTGCCAGCAGCCAAGACCGGACAGGGCCGGGGTACGAGCAGTACTTC. It codes for CASSQDRTGPGYEQYF. J is TRBJ2-7 and V is TRBV14; TRBD1 matches at 8 bases. Germline V lookup: CDR1 SGHDN, CDR2 FVKESK. CDR3 length: 16 amino acids. After removal of 0 bases from V and 4 bases from J, the junction contained 8 bases not matched to a gene.

This clonotype was detected a few times. The rearrangement joins TRBV10-3 to TRBJ1-2; no firm D call. Between the trimmed V and J ends, which lost 3 bases and 4 bases, there was a span of 9 bases. Germline CDR1 is ENHRY and CDR2 is SYGVKD. This CDR3 has 13 amino acids. The CDR3 is CAISDIQSYGYTF. CDR3 nucleotides: TGTGCCATCAGTGATATCCAGAGCTATGGCTACACCTTC.

The chain combines TRBV20-1 with TRBJ2-5, with 7 bases aligning to TRBD1. With 5 bases clipped from V and 3 bases from J, the junction kept 12 bases outside the gene matches. From germline, CDR1 is DFQATT and CDR2 SNEGSKA (reference sequence). The CDR3 spans 15 residues. Here the CDR3 DNA reads TGCAGTGCTGGCGTCCTGGACAGGTTGGAAGAGACCCAGTACTTC. Encoded protein: CSAGVLDRLEETQYF.

V usage is TRBV15 and J usage is TRBJ2-7; D is uncertain. The CDR3 sequence is 12 residues long. CDR1 and CDR2 (germline): LNHNV, YYDKDF (reference sequence). Trimming shortened V by 0 bases and J by 4 bases, and 4 bases separated the two germline ends. Here the CDR3 reads CATSRDEYEQYF. CDR3 DNA sequence: TGTGCCACCAGCAGAGATGAATACGAGCAGTACTTC.

This clonotype has more than one count but fewer than ten. The chain links TRBV20-1 to TRBJ1-2; 7 bases map to TRBD1. Trimming at V came to 4 bases and at J to 4 bases, leaving 6 bases not matched to a gene. The CDR3 is made up of 13 amino acids. Germline values: CDR1 DFQATT, CDR2 SNEGSKA (reference sequence). CDR3 region: CSANHRGSYGYTF. In DNA, the CDR3 is TGCAGTGCTAATCACAGGGGTAGCTATGGCTACACCTTC.

This clonotype was found a few times. The chain recombines TRBV15 with TRBJ1-2; no reliable D call. Trimming removed 5 bases from V and 13 bases from J, with 5 bases in between. This CDR3 region has 8 residues. From germline, CDR1 is LNHNV and CDR2 YYDKDF (reference sequence). The CDR3 DNA sequence: TGTGCCACCAGCGGCCCCACCTTC. The encoded protein is CATSGPTF.

Of note for this clonotype: A read error may produce the germline difference seen at one junction end. The V call is TRBV6-6, the J call TRBJ1-1, with D perhaps matching TRBD1 (5 bases). This CDR3 has 14 amino acids. The germline V gene encodes CDR1 MNHNY and CDR2 SVGAGI (reference sequence). The CDR3, as DNA: TGTGCCAGCAGTTACGCCGGGGGGGGAACTGAAGCTTCCTTT. This encodes CASSYAGGGTEASF.

The genes are TRBV4-3 and TRBJ2-5; no reliable D call. The germline gives CDR1 LGHNA, CDR2 YSLEER. The CDR3 is made up of 16 amino acids. With 0 bases removed from V and 0 bases from J, the gap between germline ends came to 11 bases. CDR3 in amino acids: CASSQEWKAYQETQYF. The DNA of the CDR3 is TGCGCCAGCAGCCAAGAGTGGAAGGCTTACCAAGAGACCCAGTACTTC.

Remarks on this clonotype: One base away lies a much larger clone, so this may be a sequencing read error. The V call is TRBV7-3, the J call TRBJ2-6, with D hard to call. Germline V gene lookup returns CDR1 SGHTA and CDR2 FQGTGA. This CDR3 has 14 residues. The V end lost 1 base, the J end lost 2 bases, and 3 bases lay between the germline ends. As DNA, the CDR3 is TGTGCCAGCAGCTTAAATCCTGGGGCCAACGTCCTGACTTTC. This encodes CASSLNPGANVLTF.

This clonotype was counted a single time. The rearrangement uses TRBV7-2 and TRBJ2-3; D gene unclear. CDR1 is SGHTA, CDR2 FQGNSA, per germline. Deletions cut 3 bases from V and 9 bases from J, with 4 bases between. The CDR3 is 10 amino acids. The CDR3 protein is CASSFETQYF. The CDR3 bases are TGTGCCAGCAGCTTCGAGACGCAGTATTTT.

The V call is TRBV12-3 or TRBV12-4, the J call TRBJ1-3, with 9 bases matching TRBD1. The CDR3 consists of 14 residues. V was clipped by 6 bases and J by 10 bases; unmatched bases: 10. This chain's CDR3 is CASSSDRGVSTIYF. For the CDR3, the DNA is TGTGCCAGCAGCTCGGACAGGGGAGTGAGTACCATATATTTT.

This clonotype appeared a few times. This chain uses TRBV9 with TRBJ2-1, with TRBD2 as a possible D gene (6 bases). Germline CDR1 SGDLS, CDR2 YYNGEE. The CDR3 is made up of 14 amino acids. V shed 6 bases and J shed 4 bases, with 14 bases lying between them. CDR3 bases: TGTGCCAGCAACCGGGGACTGGGTTACAATGAGCAGTTCTTC. This translates into CASNRGLGYNEQFF.

V usage is TRBV7-2 and J usage is TRBJ1-2, with D possibly being TRBD1 (5 bases). Germline V gene sequence: CDR1 SGHTA, CDR2 FQGNSA. The CDR3 is 15 amino acids. V gave up 0 bases and J gave up 3 bases, with 11 bases separating them. Here the CDR3 reads CASSLAQGRHYGYTF. CDR3 DNA sequence: TGTGCCAGCAGCTTAGCTCAGGGTCGCCACTATGGCTACACCTTC.

This clonotype was observed a few times. V gene TRBV2 combines with J gene TRBJ1-5; D might be TRBD1 (5 bases). There are 13 residues in the CDR3. The germline CDR1 and CDR2 sequences are SNHLY and FYNNEI. The V end was cut by 6 bases, the J end by 4 bases, with 10 bases between. CDR3 DNA sequence: TGTGCCAGCAGAGACGGGGGGAATCAGCCCCAGCATTTT. This translates into CASRDGGNQPQHF.

The CDR3 loop reads CASSERAMGYNEQFF. In DNA, the CDR3 is TGTGCCAGCAGTGAACGGGCTATGGGGTACAATGAGCAGTTCTTC. The rearrangement joins TRBV6-1 to TRBJ2-1, with D uncertain. From germline, CDR1 is MNHNS and CDR2 SASEGT. Trimming shortened V by 2 bases and J by 4 bases, and 12 bases separated the two germline ends. The CDR3 is 15 amino acids.

V and J are TRBV4-2 and TRBJ2-7, with TRBD1 identical over 8 bases. CDR1 LGHNA and CDR2 YNFKEQ come from the germline V gene. V trimming: 4 bases; J trimming: 4 bases; junction bases outside the gene matches: 9. The CDR3 runs to 15 residues. This chain's CDR3 is CASSPGGRGHYEQYF. CDR3 DNA sequence: TGTGCCAGCAGCCCCGGGGGCAGGGGGCATTACGAGCAGTACTTC.

The chain is built from TRBV14 and TRBJ2-1, with 11 bases that match TRBD2. J lost 2 bases, V lost 4 bases, and 4 bases had no gene match. This CDR3 contains 16 residues. CDR1 SGHDN and CDR2 FVKESK come from the germline V gene. The CDR3 sequence is CASSPGTSGPYNEQFF. CDR3 DNA sequence: TGTGCCAGCAGCCCTGGGACTAGCGGACCCTACAATGAGCAGTTCTTC.

CDR3 region: CATSREGTGLHEQYF. CDR3 sequence (DNA): TGTGCCACCAGCAGAGAAGGGACAGGGTTACACGAGCAGTACTTC. The rearrangement uses TRBV15 and TRBJ2-7, with 9 bases identical to TRBD1. J lost 5 bases, V lost 0 bases, and 5 bases had no gene match. Germline V gene sequence: CDR1 LNHNV, CDR2 YYDKDF (reference sequence). The CDR3 runs to 15 residues.

This clonotype showed up just a few times. The genes are TRBV7-2 and TRBJ2-1, with D uncertain. Germline V CDR1 and CDR2: SGHTA, FQGNSA. The CDR3 totals 13 residues. Trimming took off 3 bases at V and 2 bases at J, with 5 bases between the two ends. The CDR3 bases are TGTGCCAGCAGCTTGCAGGCCTACAATGAGCAGTTCTTC. Translation: CASSLQAYNEQFF.

The chain recombines TRBV6-1 with TRBJ1-2, with 11 bases that match TRBD1. This CDR3 is built from 14 residues. CDR1 is MNHNS and CDR2 is SASEGT in the germline V gene. V trimming: 3 bases; J trimming: 8 bases; junction bases outside the gene matches: 5. CDR3 DNA: TGTGCCAGCAGTGAGGACAGGGGGCTGGGCGGCTACACCTTC. Protein: CASSEDRGLGGYTF.

Written as DNA, the CDR3 is TGTGCCAGCAGCGCCCTGGACAGGGGATCGAACACTGAAGCTTTCTTT. Amino acids: CASSALDRGSNTEAFF. V usage is TRBV9 and J usage is TRBJ1-1; 9 bases map to TRBD1. Germline assignment: CDR1 SGDLS and CDR2 YYNGEE. The CDR3 loop spans 16 amino acids. V shed 3 bases and J 1 base; nucleotides not matched to a gene: 7. The variable domain in full, with the rest retrieved from reference TRBV9 and TRBJ1-1, is DSGVTQTPKHLITATGQRVTLRCSPRSGDLSVYWYQQSLDQGLQFLIQYYNGEERAKGNILERFSAQQFPDLHSELNLSSLELGDSALYFCASSALDRGSNTEAFFGQGTRLTVV.

The chain carries TRBV7-2 and TRBJ1-2; TRBD1 might be the D (5 bases). Germline CDR1 and CDR2: SGHTA and FQGNSA. The germline V and J ends were trimmed by 1 base and 2 bases, with 11 bases remaining between them. This CDR3 is built from 15 residues. The CDR3: CASSLVGGPNYGYTF. The CDR3 coding sequence is TGTGCCAGCAGCTTAGTTGGGGGTCCAAACTATGGCTACACCTTC.

The gene calls are TRBV20-1 and TRBJ2-7; 11 bases agree with TRBD2. CDR1 is DFQATT and CDR2 is SNEGSKA in the germline V gene (reference sequence). The V and J ends lost 5 bases and 2 bases, in that order; junction bases with no gene match: 5. This CDR3 has 14 residues. The CDR3 loop reads CSAALSGRAYEQYF. CDR3 DNA: TGCAGTGCTGCGCTTAGCGGGAGGGCCTACGAGCAGTACTTC.

This clonotype has a handful of counts. J is TRBJ1-1 and V is TRBV7-3; 10 bases fit TRBD1. V dropped 8 bases and J dropped 4; count of bases not matched to a gene: 4. Germline CDR1 reads SGHTA; CDR2 reads FQGTGA. The CDR3 runs 13 residues. The CDR3 loop is CASGWDRGTEAFF. Here the CDR3 DNA reads TGTGCCAGCGGTTGGGACAGGGGCACTGAAGCTTTCTTT.

This clonotype turned up a few times. The rearrangement links TRBV24-1 to TRBJ2-3; D gene uncertain. Per the germline V gene, CDR1 is KGHDR and CDR2 is SFDVKD. This CDR3 is 13 amino acids long. Trimming took 4 bases from V and 5 from J, leaving 9 bases between them. CDR3 sequence (DNA): TGTGCCACCAGTGAGCTCTTTGGAGATACGCAGTATTTT. This sequence encodes CATSELFGDTQYF.

This clonotype was observed a few times. The J gene is TRBJ1-1, the V gene TRBV9; 9 bases map to TRBD1. V trimming: 7 bases; J trimming: 7 bases; junction bases outside the gene matches: 14. Germline V gene data show CDR1 as SGDLS and CDR2 as YYNGEE. The CDR3 has 15 amino acids. CDR3 protein: CASRKVGQGRDEAFF. The CDR3 bases are TGTGCCAGCCGAAAAGTAGGACAGGGGAGGGATGAAGCTTTCTTT.